What follows describes a single T cell receptor (beta chain). Measured with immunoSEQ multiplex PCR; TCRdb has only the in-frame clones, and not every one. The sample shows about 8,500 clones, about 90% of them seen only once. This sample is part of a study of T cell changes during pregnancy in multiple sclerosis. J was trimmed by 4 bases and V by 2 bases; bases with no gene match: 5. CDR1 is MNHEY, CDR2 SVGAGI, per germline. This CDR3 contains 15 residues. This receptor was identified in a female donor in good health, enrolled as a control in a pregnancy study. The chain is built from TRBV6-5 and TRBJ2-5; 9 bases match TRBD2. The source material was CD8+ T cells from peripheral blood mononuclear cells, sampled in the first trimester of pregnancy. The CDR3 DNA is TGTGCCAGCAGTTACGGTAGCGGGGGTGGAGAGACCCAGTACTTC. Translated: CASSYGSGGGETQYF.